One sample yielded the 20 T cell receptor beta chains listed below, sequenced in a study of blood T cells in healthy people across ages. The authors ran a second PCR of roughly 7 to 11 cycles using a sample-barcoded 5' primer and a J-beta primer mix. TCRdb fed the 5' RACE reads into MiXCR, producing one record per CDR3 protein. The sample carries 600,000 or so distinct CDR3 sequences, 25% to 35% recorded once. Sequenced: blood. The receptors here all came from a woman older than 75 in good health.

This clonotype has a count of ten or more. The DNA for the CDR3 is TGTGCCAGCAGTAGCAGCAGAATAGTGGCGTACAATGAGCAGTTCTTC. Translation gives CASSSSRIVAYNEQFF. The rearrangement joins TRBV12-3 or TRBV12-4 to TRBJ2-1; no clear D. The CDR3 has 16 residues. With 5 bases removed from V and 4 bases from J, the gap between germline ends came to 18 bases.

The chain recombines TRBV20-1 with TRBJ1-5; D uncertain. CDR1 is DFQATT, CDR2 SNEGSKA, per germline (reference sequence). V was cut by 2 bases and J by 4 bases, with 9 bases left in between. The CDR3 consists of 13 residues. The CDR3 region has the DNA TGCAGTGCTAGAAGAAAAGGGAATCAGCCCCAGCATTTT. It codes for CSARRKGNQPQHF.

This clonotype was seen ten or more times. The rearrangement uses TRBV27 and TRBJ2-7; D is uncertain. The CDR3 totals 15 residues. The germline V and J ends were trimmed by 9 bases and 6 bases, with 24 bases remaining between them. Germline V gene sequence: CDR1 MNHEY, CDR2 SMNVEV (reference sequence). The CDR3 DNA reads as TGTGCCAGTTCGGGCCGTACGCAGGTTTTGGGCGAGCAGTACTTC. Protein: CASSGRTQVLGEQYF.

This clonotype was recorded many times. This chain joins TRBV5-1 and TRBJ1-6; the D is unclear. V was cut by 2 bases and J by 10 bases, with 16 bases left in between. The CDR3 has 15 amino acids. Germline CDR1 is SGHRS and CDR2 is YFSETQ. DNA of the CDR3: TGCGCCAGCAGCTTATTCCAGAATTCGAACTCACCCCTCCACTTT. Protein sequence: CASSLFQNSNSPLHF. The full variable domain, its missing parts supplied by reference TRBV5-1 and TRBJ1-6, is KAGVTQTPRYLIKTRGQQVTLSCSPISGHRSVSWYQQTPGQGLQFLFEYFSETQRNKGNFPGRFSGRQFSNSRSEMNVSTLELGDSALYLCASSLFQNSNSPLHFGNGTRLTVT.

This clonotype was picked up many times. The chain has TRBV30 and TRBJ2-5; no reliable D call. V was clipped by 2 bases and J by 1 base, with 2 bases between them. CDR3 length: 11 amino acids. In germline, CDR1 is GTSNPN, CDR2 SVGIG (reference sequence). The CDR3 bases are TGTGCCTGGAGTTCCCAAGAGACCCAGTACTTC. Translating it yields CAWSSQETQYF.

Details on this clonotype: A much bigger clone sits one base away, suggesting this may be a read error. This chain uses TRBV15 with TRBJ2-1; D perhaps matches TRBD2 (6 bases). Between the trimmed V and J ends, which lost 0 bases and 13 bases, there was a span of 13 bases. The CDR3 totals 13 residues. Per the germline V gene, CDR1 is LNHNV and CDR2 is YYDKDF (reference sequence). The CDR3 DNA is TGTGCCACCAGCAGAGATTGGAGGGAGACCCAGTTCTTC. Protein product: CATSRDWRETQFF.

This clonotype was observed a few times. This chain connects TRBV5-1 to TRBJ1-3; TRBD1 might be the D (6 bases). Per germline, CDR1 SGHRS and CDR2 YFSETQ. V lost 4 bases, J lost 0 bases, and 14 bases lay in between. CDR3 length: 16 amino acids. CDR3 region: CASSPDSQSSGNTIYF. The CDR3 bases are TGCGCCAGCAGCCCGGACAGCCAGAGCTCTGGAAACACCATATATTTT.

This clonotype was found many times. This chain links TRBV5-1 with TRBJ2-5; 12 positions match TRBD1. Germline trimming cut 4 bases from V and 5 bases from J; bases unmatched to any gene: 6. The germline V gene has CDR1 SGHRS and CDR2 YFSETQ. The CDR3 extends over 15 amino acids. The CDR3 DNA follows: TGCGCCAGCAGCGGGACAGGGGGCAGGATTGAGACCCAGTACTTC. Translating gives CASSGTGGRIETQYF.

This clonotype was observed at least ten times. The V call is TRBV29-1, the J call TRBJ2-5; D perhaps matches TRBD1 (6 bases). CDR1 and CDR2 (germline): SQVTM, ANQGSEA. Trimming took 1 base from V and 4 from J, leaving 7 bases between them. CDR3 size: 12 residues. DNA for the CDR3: TGCAGCGTTGAAGGCAGGGGAGAGACCCAGTACTTC. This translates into CSVEGRGETQYF.

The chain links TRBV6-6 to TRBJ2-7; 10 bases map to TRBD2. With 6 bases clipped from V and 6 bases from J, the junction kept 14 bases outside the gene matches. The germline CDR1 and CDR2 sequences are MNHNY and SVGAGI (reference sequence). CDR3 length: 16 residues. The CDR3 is CASSPPPGTSASEQYF. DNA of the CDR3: TGTGCCAGCAGCCCTCCCCCCGGGACTAGCGCAAGCGAGCAGTACTTC.

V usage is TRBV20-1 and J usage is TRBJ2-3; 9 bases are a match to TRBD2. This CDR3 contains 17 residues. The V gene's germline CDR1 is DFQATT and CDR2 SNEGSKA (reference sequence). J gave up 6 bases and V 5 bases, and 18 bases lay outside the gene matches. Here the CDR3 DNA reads TGCAGTGCTGTTTCGGACCGCGGGGGACTAGCAACCGATACGCAGTATTTT. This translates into CSAVSDRGGLATDTQYF.

The CDR3 loop reads CASSFEDFPLNYGYTF. DNA for the CDR3: TGTGCCAGCAGCTTTGAGGACTTCCCCTTAAACTATGGCTACACCTTC. V is TRBV7-9 and J is TRBJ1-2; D gene ambiguous. The CDR3 is made up of 16 amino acids. In germline, CDR1 is SEHNR, CDR2 FQNEAQ (reference sequence). Trimming cost V 3 bases and J 2 bases, with 16 bases left between them.

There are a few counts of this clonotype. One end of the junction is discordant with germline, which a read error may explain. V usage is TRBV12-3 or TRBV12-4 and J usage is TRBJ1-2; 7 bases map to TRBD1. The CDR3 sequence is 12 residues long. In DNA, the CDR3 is TGTGCCAGCAGCTTAGGACAGGCCAAAGGGACCTTC. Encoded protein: CASSLGQAKGTF.

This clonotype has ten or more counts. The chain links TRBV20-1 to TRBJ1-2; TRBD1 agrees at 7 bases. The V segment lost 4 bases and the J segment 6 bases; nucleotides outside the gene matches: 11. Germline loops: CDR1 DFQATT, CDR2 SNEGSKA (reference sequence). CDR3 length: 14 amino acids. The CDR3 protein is CSATATGATHGYTF. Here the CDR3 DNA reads TGCAGTGCTACGGCAACAGGGGCTACACATGGCTACACCTTC.

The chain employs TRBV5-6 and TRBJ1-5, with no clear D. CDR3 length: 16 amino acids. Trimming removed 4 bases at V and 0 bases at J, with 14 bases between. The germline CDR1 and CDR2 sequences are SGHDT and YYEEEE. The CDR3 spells CASSLLSAISNQPQHF. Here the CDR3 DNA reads TGTGCCAGCAGCCTTCTGAGTGCTATTAGCAATCAGCCCCAGCATTTT.

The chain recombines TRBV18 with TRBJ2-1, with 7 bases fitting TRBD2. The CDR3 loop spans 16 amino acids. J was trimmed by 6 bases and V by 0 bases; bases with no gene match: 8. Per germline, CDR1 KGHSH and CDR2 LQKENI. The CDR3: CASSPPGRAKCNEQFF. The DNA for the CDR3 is TGTGCCAGCTCACCACCAGGGAGGGCCAAGTGCAATGAGCAGTTCTTC.

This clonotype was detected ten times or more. Here the CDR3 reads CATSRGAAGVETQYF. The CDR3 DNA reads as TGTGCCACCAGCAGGGGGGCCGCGGGGGTGGAGACCCAGTACTTC. The V call is TRBV15, the J call TRBJ2-5, with D perhaps TRBD2 (7 bases). The ends were cut back, 3 bases at V and 5 bases at J, with 16 bases in the middle. Per germline, CDR1 LNHNV and CDR2 YYDKDF (reference sequence). There are 15 residues in the CDR3.

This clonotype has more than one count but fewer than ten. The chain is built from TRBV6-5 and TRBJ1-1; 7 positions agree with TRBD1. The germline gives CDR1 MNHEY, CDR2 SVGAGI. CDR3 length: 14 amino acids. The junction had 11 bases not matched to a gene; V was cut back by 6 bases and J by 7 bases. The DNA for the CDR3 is TGTGCCAGCAGCCGGGGTGCAGGGGGTGTTGAAGCTTTCTTT. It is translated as CASSRGAGGVEAFF.

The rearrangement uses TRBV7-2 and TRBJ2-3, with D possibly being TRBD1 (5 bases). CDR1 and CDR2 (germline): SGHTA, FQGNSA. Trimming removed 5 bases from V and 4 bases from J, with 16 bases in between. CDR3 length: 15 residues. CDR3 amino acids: CASSPPRQGSDTQYF. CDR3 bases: TGTGCCAGCAGCCCGCCCAGGCAGGGTTCAGATACGCAGTATTTT. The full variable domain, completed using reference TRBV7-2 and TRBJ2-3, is GAGVSQSPSNKVTEKGKDVELRCDPISGHTALYWYRQSLGQGLEFLIYFQGNSAPDKSGLPSDRFSAERTGGSVSTLTIQRTQQEDSAVYLCASSPPRQGSDTQYFGPGTRLTVL.

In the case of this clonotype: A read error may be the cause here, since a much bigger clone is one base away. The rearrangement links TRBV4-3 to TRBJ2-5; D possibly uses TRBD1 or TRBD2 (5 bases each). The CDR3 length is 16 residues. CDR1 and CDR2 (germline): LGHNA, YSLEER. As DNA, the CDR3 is TGCGCCAGCAGCCAAGTGGTGGGGGTGGATCAAGGGACCCAGTACTTC. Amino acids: CASSQVVGVDQGTQYF.